This note documents a single T cell receptor (beta chain) sequence. V was clipped by 3 bases and J by 3 bases; unmatched bases: 3. Per germline, CDR1 SGHRS and CDR2 YFSETQ. The CDR3 has 13 residues. Enrollment of patients from Seattle took place during active infection, with longitudinal follow-up. In the authors' workflow: The assay estimated nucleated cells by amplifying reference gene primers. Sequencing used immunoSEQ multiplex PCR; TCRdb keeps in-frame clones, though not all of them. V and J calls plus clone size are reproduced from that table; the DNA served to infer D and trimming. Of over 400,000 clones in the sample, approximately 88% were seen once. The sample originates from a study of blood T cell repertoires in COVID-19.

This TCR was sampled from a woman between 50 and 59 years old with COVID-19, enrolled during active disease. The sequencing sample was made of peripheral blood. The V and J genes are TRBV5-1 and TRBJ2-7; TRBD2 agrees at 7 bases. CDR3 coding DNA: TGCGCCAGCAGCTCGGGACTACGCTACGAGCAGTACTTC. It codes for CASSSGLRYEQYF.